One sample yielded the 5 T cell receptor beta chains listed below, sequenced in a study of CD8 T cells in Susac syndrome. When the RNA was reverse transcribed, random hexamers were used with an input of roughly 0.45 to 1 ug. From the immunoSEQ multiplex PCR reads, TCRdb called clonotypes with MiXCR, one entry per CDR3 protein. The top ten hold about 0.15% of the sample, which has approximately 190,000 distinct CDR3 sequences, 85% to 95% seen once. Specimen: CD8+ T cells from PBMCs. The receptors were sampled from a human donor with Susac syndrome.

This CDR3 reads CASSLTVNSGEQFF. DNA of the CDR3: TGCGCCAGCAGCTTGACTGTAAACAGCGGCGAGCAGTTCTTC. The chain has TRBV5-1 and TRBJ2-1; tentative D call: TRBD2 (5 bases). Looked up from germline, CDR1 is SGHRS and CDR2 is YFSETQ. The length of the CDR3 is 14 residues. The ends were cut back, 1 base at V and 10 bases at J, with 15 bases in the middle. Full variable domain (missing parts from reference TRBV5-1 and TRBJ2-1): KAGVTQTPRYLIKTRGQQVTLSCSPISGHRSVSWYQQTPGQGLQFLFEYFSETQRNKGNFPGRFSGRQFSNSRSEMNVSTLELGDSALYLCASSLTVNSGEQFFGPGTRLTVL.

The gene calls are TRBV29-1 and TRBJ2-2; 11 bases match TRBD2. The junction had 3 bases not matched to a gene; V was cut back by 0 bases and J by 0 bases. The V gene's germline CDR1 is SQVTM and CDR2 ANQGSEA. This CDR3 is 17 amino acids long. The CDR3 region is CSVEDELAGANTGELFF. In nucleotides, the CDR3 is TGCAGCGTTGAAGATGAACTAGCGGGGGCGAACACCGGGGAGCTGTTTTTT.

This chain joins TRBV28 and TRBJ2-7, with TRBD2 matching 9 bases. V lost 3 bases to trimming and J lost 3 bases; unmatched junction nucleotides: 12. CDR1 and CDR2 from the germline V gene are MDHEN and SYDVKM. The CDR3 covers 17 residues. The CDR3 DNA sequence: TGTGCCAGCAGTTTCGTCCGTGCTAGCGGGAACATCTACGAGCAGTACTTC. Amino acids: CASSFVRASGNIYEQYF.

This chain links TRBV12-5 with TRBJ1-2, with TRBD1 as a possible D gene (6 bases). Trimming took off 6 bases at V and 5 bases at J, with 16 bases between the two ends. CDR3 length equals 14 residues. Germline CDR1 is LGHNT and CDR2 is FRNRAP. CDR3 in amino acids: CASGEPGQIYGYTF. The CDR3 region has the DNA TGTGCTAGTGGAGAACCCGGACAGATTTATGGCTACACCTTC. The full variable domain, rest sourced from reference TRBV12-5 and TRBJ1-2, is DARVTQTPRHKVTEMGQEVTMRCQPILGHNTVFWYRQTMMQGLELLAYFRNRAPLDDSGMPKDRFSAEMPDATLATLKIQPSEPRDSAVYFCASGEPGQIYGYTFGSGTRLTVV.

In this sample, this clonotype turned up once. The chain employs TRBV5-1 and TRBJ2-1; TRBD1 might be the D (6 bases). The germline V gene encodes CDR1 SGHRS and CDR2 YFSETQ. The V end was cut by 3 bases, the J end by 5 bases, with 9 bases between. This CDR3 is built from 13 residues. CDR3 in amino acids: CASSWDTNNEQFF. In nucleotides, the CDR3 is TGCGCCAGCAGCTGGGACACCAACAATGAGCAGTTCTTC.